These T cell receptor beta chains were read from a single sample in a study of PD-L1 blockade in urothelial cancer. Profiled with immunoSEQ multiplex PCR; TCRdb holds only in-frame clones, not every one. The table lists about 52,000 clones, roughly 80% of them singletons. Source: PBMCs, taken around atezolizumab (anti-PD-L1) treatment. The receptor set was obtained from a man in his 70s with urothelial cancer. The CDR3 runs from the conserved cysteine through the conserved F or W. Fields, in order: V gene, D gene, J gene, CDR3 length, clone size, CDR3 protein, CDR3 DNA. D genes are given only for firm matches. Some rows mark clone size as missing; the rest say once, few, many or name a class of expanded clone.

v_call: TRBV19; d_call: .; j_call: TRBJ1-5; cdr3_length: 15; clone_size: .; cdr3_aa: CASSTPGQYNQPQHF; cdr3_nt: TGTGCCAGTAGTACGCCCGGACAGTACAATCAGCCCCAGCATTTT
v_call: TRBV10-3; d_call: TRBD2; j_call: TRBJ2-1; cdr3_length: 14; clone_size: .; cdr3_aa: CAITKAGSYNEQFF; cdr3_nt: TGTGCCATCACCAAAGCGGGATCCTACAATGAGCAGTTCTTC
v_call: TRBV7-8; d_call: .; j_call: TRBJ2-3; cdr3_length: 16; clone_size: few; cdr3_aa: CASSLYGGGSIDTQYF; cdr3_nt: TGTGCCAGCAGCTTATACGGCGGGGGCAGCATAGATACGCAGTATTTT
v_call: TRBV4-3; d_call: TRBD1; j_call: TRBJ2-7; cdr3_length: 15; clone_size: .; cdr3_aa: CASSQSTGAGYEQYF; cdr3_nt: TGCGCCAGCAGCCAATCTACAGGGGCGGGCTACGAGCAGTACTTC
v_call: TRBV5-1; d_call: .; j_call: TRBJ2-5; cdr3_length: 13; clone_size: .; cdr3_aa: CASSLEGKETQYF; cdr3_nt: TGCGCCAGCAGCTTGGAGGGGAAAGAGACCCAGTACTTC
v_call: TRBV5-6; d_call: .; j_call: TRBJ1-1; cdr3_length: 13; clone_size: .; cdr3_aa: CASSFGQNTEAFF; cdr3_nt: TGTGCCAGCAGCTTCGGACAAAACACTGAAGCTTTCTTT
v_call: TRBV4-1; d_call: .; j_call: TRBJ2-5; cdr3_length: 18; clone_size: .; cdr3_aa: CASSQFMPRRGAQETQYF; cdr3_nt: TGCGCCAGCAGCCAGTTTATGCCCCGACGGGGGGCTCAAGAGACCCAGTACTTC
v_call: TRBV9; d_call: TRBD2; j_call: TRBJ2-3; cdr3_length: 17; clone_size: .; cdr3_aa: CASSTSGGLTSTDTQYF; cdr3_nt: TGTGCCAGCAGCACTAGCGGGGGGCTCACTAGCACAGATACGCAGTATTTT
v_call: TRBV27; d_call: TRBD2; j_call: TRBJ2-5; cdr3_length: 15; clone_size: few; cdr3_aa: CASSPSNRPGGTQYF; cdr3_nt: TGTGCCAGCAGTCCCTCTAATAGGCCGGGAGGGACCCAGTACTTC
v_call: TRBV6-1; d_call: .; j_call: TRBJ2-3; cdr3_length: 15; clone_size: medium-sized; cdr3_aa: CASSEAPGSTDTQYF; cdr3_nt: TGTGCCAGCAGTGAAGCTCCAGGGAGCACAGATACGCAGTATTTT
v_call: TRBV11-2; d_call: .; j_call: TRBJ1-1; cdr3_length: 12; clone_size: .; cdr3_aa: CASSSLETEAFF; cdr3_nt: TGTGCCAGCAGCTCTCTGGAGACTGAAGCTTTCTTT
v_call: TRBV6-5; d_call: .; j_call: TRBJ1-2; cdr3_length: 12; clone_size: .; cdr3_aa: CASRGPRRGYTF; cdr3_nt: TGTGCCAGCAGAGGGCCCAGGAGGGGCTACACCTTC
v_call: TRBV11-3; d_call: .; j_call: TRBJ2-4; cdr3_length: 15; clone_size: .; cdr3_aa: CASSILGGRADIQYF; cdr3_nt: TGTGCCAGCAGCATCCTAGGGGGTAGGGCGGACATTCAGTACTTC
v_call: TRBV15; d_call: .; j_call: TRBJ1-1; cdr3_length: 16; clone_size: .; cdr3_aa: CATSRGERGKDTEAFF; cdr3_nt: TGTGCCACCAGCAGAGGCGAGCGGGGGAAGGACACTGAAGCTTTCTTT
v_call: TRBV5-4; d_call: TRBD1; j_call: TRBJ1-2; cdr3_length: 15; clone_size: few; cdr3_aa: CASSPSGQATYGYTF; cdr3_nt: TGTGCCAGCAGCCCCTCGGGACAGGCGACCTATGGCTACACCTTC
v_call: TRBV11-3; d_call: TRBD2; j_call: TRBJ2-7; cdr3_length: 16; clone_size: .; cdr3_aa: CASSLGGLAGHGEQYF; cdr3_nt: TGTGCCAGCAGCTTAGGGGGACTAGCGGGACATGGCGAGCAGTACTTC
v_call: TRBV19; d_call: .; j_call: TRBJ2-3; cdr3_length: 14; clone_size: .; cdr3_aa: CASSIVVYADTQYF; cdr3_nt: TGTGCCAGTAGTATAGTTGTTTATGCAGATACGCAGTATTTT
v_call: TRBV4-2; d_call: TRBD2; j_call: TRBJ2-6; cdr3_length: 18; clone_size: .; cdr3_aa: CASSQDLAGYSGANVLTF; cdr3_nt: TGTGCCAGCAGCCAAGATCTAGCGGGTTACTCTGGGGCCAACGTCCTGACTTTC
v_call: TRBV5-5; d_call: TRBD2; j_call: TRBJ2-2; cdr3_length: 16; clone_size: .; cdr3_aa: CASSLLAGGQPGELFF; cdr3_nt: TGTGCCAGCAGCTTGTTAGCGGGGGGACAACCCGGGGAGCTGTTTTTT
v_call: TRBV30; d_call: .; j_call: TRBJ1-1; cdr3_length: 14; clone_size: .; cdr3_aa: CAWSDPARGTEAFF; cdr3_nt: TGTGCCTGGAGTGATCCGGCAAGAGGGACTGAAGCTTTCTTT
v_call: TRBV6-1; d_call: .; j_call: TRBJ2-5; cdr3_length: 14; clone_size: once; cdr3_aa: CASSAKINQETQYF; cdr3_nt: TGTGCCAGCAGTGCTAAAATAAACCAAGAGACCCAGTACTTC
v_call: TRBV25-1; d_call: TRBD1; j_call: TRBJ1-1; cdr3_length: 16; clone_size: many; cdr3_aa: CASRNNRGSGDTEAFF; cdr3_nt: TGTGCCAGCAGGAACAACAGGGGTTCTGGGGACACTGAAGCTTTCTTT